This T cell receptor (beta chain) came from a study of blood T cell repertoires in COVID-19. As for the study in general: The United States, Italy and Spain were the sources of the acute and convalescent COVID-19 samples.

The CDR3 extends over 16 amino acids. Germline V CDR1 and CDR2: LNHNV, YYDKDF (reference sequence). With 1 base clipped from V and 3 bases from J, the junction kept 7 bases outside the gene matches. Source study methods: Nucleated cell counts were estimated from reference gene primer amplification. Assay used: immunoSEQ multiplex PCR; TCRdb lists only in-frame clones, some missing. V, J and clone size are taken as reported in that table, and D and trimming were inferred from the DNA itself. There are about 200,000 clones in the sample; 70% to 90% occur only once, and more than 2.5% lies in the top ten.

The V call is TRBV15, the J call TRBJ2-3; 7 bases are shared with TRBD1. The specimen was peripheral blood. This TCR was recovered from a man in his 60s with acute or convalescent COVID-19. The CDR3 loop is CATSRGDSSGTDTQYF. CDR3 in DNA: TGTGCCACCAGCAGAGGGGACAGCTCAGGAACAGATACGCAGTATTTT.